This TCR beta chain was identified during a study of CD8+ T cells in alopecia areata. Study-level information: Among treated patients, oral tofacitinib was administered at 5 to 10 mg twice daily. Findings of the study overall: Researchers report lesional scalp, most notably alopecia totalis/universalis, outstripped normal scalp in clonality. Sequenced scalp T cells also include alphabeta T cells resident in normal skin. Between patients, shared TCR sequences were less clear than in mice. This was possibly due in part to HLA diversity in the patient population.

The sequencing template was cDNA reverse transcribed from extracted RNA. This table comes from immunoSEQ multiplex PCR, and its TCRdb copy is limited to in-frame clones, with some not included. The sample lists around 140,000 clones; 86% were seen once. The CDR3 has 15 amino acids. The V end was cut by 0 bases, the J end by 3 bases, with 13 bases between. The germline V gene encodes CDR1 SGDLS and CDR2 YYNGEE. Remarks on this clone: Antigen: not known.

The treatment here: oral pan-JAK inhibitor, 5-10 mg twice daily. The material sequenced was CD8+ T cells sorted from blood, taken at week 4, from a patient treated with tofacitinib. The source is a human donor with alopecia areata. This chain joins TRBV9 and TRBJ2-7; D is perhaps TRBD1 (6 bases). As DNA, the CDR3 is TGTGCCAGCAGCGTAGAGACCGGGACATACTACGAGCAGTACTTC. Translated, it gives CASSVETGTYYEQYF.